What follows are 29 T cell receptor beta chains derived from one specimen sequenced in a study of lymphopenia after photon versus proton radiotherapy. Profiling relied on immunoSEQ multiplex PCR, and the TCRdb table lists in-frame clones only, not all of them. Here the sample spans about 40,000 clones, roughly 84% being singletons. The sequencing used peripheral blood, collected from a patient treated with proton-based radiotherapy. The receptors shown here come from a woman in her 70s with pancreatic cancer. Some clones in this sample may be carry-over from other donors' samples.

The rearrangement joins TRBV18 to TRBJ2-1; 7 positions agree with TRBD2. The V and J ends lost 5 bases and 5 bases, in that order; junction bases with no gene match: 6. Germline lookup yields CDR1 KGHSH and CDR2 LQKENI. The CDR3 extends over 14 amino acids. The DNA of the CDR3 is TGTGCCAGCTCAATCGGGACTACCGACAATGAGCAGTTCTTC. It codes for CASSIGTTDNEQFF.

The rearrangement links TRBV18 to TRBJ1-4; D is ambiguous. The CDR3 sequence is 13 residues long. The V end lost 6 bases, the J end lost 0 bases, and 5 bases lay between the germline ends. Germline-derived CDR1 and CDR2 are KGHSH and LQKENI. The CDR3 loop reads CASSDTTNEKLFF. The CDR3 DNA sequence: TGTGCCAGCTCGGATACAACTAATGAAAAACTGTTTTTT.

This chain links TRBV7-2 with TRBJ2-7; D gene uncertain. The CDR3 totals 14 residues. Between the trimmed V and J ends, which lost 2 bases and 2 bases, there was a span of 10 bases. Germline V lookup: CDR1 SGHTA, CDR2 FQGNSA. CDR3 nucleotide sequence: TGTGCCAGCAGCTTAATTGTGATCCCCTACGAGCAGTACTTC. Translated: CASSLIVIPYEQYF.

This clone was counted a few times. J is TRBJ1-2 and V is TRBV2, with TRBD1 identical over 9 bases. The J segment lost 4 bases and the V segment lost 7 bases, leaving 7 bases of the junction unmatched. The length of the CDR3 is 14 residues. Germline-derived CDR1 and CDR2 are SNHLY and FYNNEI. The DNA for the CDR3 is TGTGCCAGCACCCGGACAGGGGCGACCTATGGCTACACCTTC. Protein sequence: CASTRTGATYGYTF. Using reference TRBV2 and TRBJ1-2 for the parts outside the CDR3, the full variable domain is EPEVTQTPSHQVTQMGQEVILRCVPISNHLYFYWYRQILGQKVEFLVSFYNNEISEKSEIFDDQFSVERPDGSNFTLKIRSTKLEDSAMYFCASTRTGATYGYTFGSGTRLTVV.

This chain connects TRBV11-2 to TRBJ1-6; tentative D call: TRBD1 (5 bases). The CDR3 is made up of 15 amino acids. Germline V lookup: CDR1 SGHAT, CDR2 FQNNGV. Trimming removed 5 bases at V and 7 bases at J, with 15 bases between. The CDR3 loop reads CASSNNRSPNSPLHF. The DNA for the CDR3 is TGTGCCAGCAGCAACAACAGGTCCCCGAATTCACCCCTCCACTTT. Variable domain in full (rest from reference TRBV11-2 and TRBJ1-6): EAGVAQSPRYKIIEKRQSVAFWCNPISGHATLYWYQQILGQGPKLLIQFQNNGVVDDSQLPKDRFSAERLKGVDSTLKIQPAKLEDSAVYLCASSNNRSPNSPLHFGNGTRLTVT.

This clone was seen only a few times. As DNA, the CDR3 is TGTGCCAGCTCACCCGCCGGGACAGGACCCAATTCACCCCTCCACTTT. It specifies CASSPAGTGPNSPLHF. The chain employs TRBV18 and TRBJ1-6; 8 bases match TRBD1. V shed 3 bases and J 7 bases; nucleotides not matched to a gene: 8. The CDR3 extends over 16 amino acids. CDR1 KGHSH and CDR2 LQKENI come from the germline V gene.

The rearrangement joins TRBV30 to TRBJ2-7; TRBD2 might be the D (5 bases). CDR1 is GTSNPN and CDR2 is SVGIG in the germline V gene (reference sequence). V was trimmed by 2 bases and J by 3 bases, leaving 14 bases between them. The CDR3 runs to 14 residues. The CDR3, as DNA: TGTGCCTGGAGTCGCGGGTTAAGGGACTACGAGCAGTACTTC. Translating it yields CAWSRGLRDYEQYF.

In the case of this clone: In the same sample, other DNA sequences code for this CDR3. The V gene is TRBV6-5, the J gene TRBJ2-7; 10 bases are shared with TRBD1. The J segment lost 1 base and the V segment lost 8 bases, leaving 2 bases of the junction unmatched. The CDR3 has 13 residues. The germline gives CDR1 MNHEY, CDR2 SVGAGI. Here the CDR3 reads CASRTGGSYEQYF. In DNA form, the CDR3 reads TGTGCCAGCCGGACAGGGGGTTCCTACGAGCAGTACTTC.

The chain employs TRBV28 and TRBJ1-1, with D perhaps matching TRBD1 (6 bases). Germline V lookup: CDR1 MDHEN, CDR2 SYDVKM. The V gene lost 8 bases and the J gene lost 2 bases, with 18 bases spanning the gap. CDR3 length: 15 residues. Here the CDR3 DNA reads TGTGCCAGCCGATCCGGACAGATCGTCAACACTGAAGCTTTCTTT. As protein: CASRSGQIVNTEAFF.

The CDR3 region is CASSSGQVNTEAFF. CDR3 nucleotide sequence: TGTGCCAGCAGCTCCGGACAGGTGAACACTGAAGCTTTCTTT. The rearrangement joins TRBV11-1 to TRBJ1-1; 7 bases align to TRBD1. V lost 4 bases, J lost 0 bases, and 2 bases stayed unmatched. The length of the CDR3 is 14 residues. The V gene's germline CDR1 is SGHAT and CDR2 FQDESV (reference sequence).

The CDR3 sequence: CASIKGNYGYTF. CDR3 in DNA: TGTGCCAGCATAAAAGGGAACTATGGCTACACCTTC. The chain is built from TRBV28 and TRBJ1-2; D gene ambiguous. This CDR3 comprises 12 residues. CDR1 and CDR2 from the germline V gene are MDHEN and SYDVKM. The V end was cut by 7 bases, the J end by 2 bases, with 8 bases between.

The CDR3 spells CASTRDRASLYGYTF. In DNA, the CDR3 is TGTGCCAGTACCCGGGACAGGGCCTCCCTGTATGGCTACACCTTC. The chain uses TRBV19 and TRBJ1-2; 9 bases are a match to TRBD1. CDR3 length: 15 residues. Germline V gives CDR1 LNHDA, CDR2 SQIVND (reference sequence). The V gene end was trimmed by 7 bases and the J gene end by 5 bases; junction bases not matched to a gene: 11.

As to this clone: The sample has other DNA sequences that encode this CDR3 too. The chain employs TRBV11-2 and TRBJ1-5; the match to TRBD1 covers 8 bases. CDR1 is SGHAT, CDR2 FQNNGV, per germline. The CDR3 is made up of 15 amino acids. Trimming removed 5 bases from V and 6 bases from J; junction bases left unmatched: 9. CDR3 coding DNA: TGTGCCAGCAGCATCACAGGGGGAGTGGGTCAGCCCCAGCATTTT. Encoded protein: CASSITGGVGQPQHF.

The rearrangement joins TRBV9 to TRBJ1-2; unclear D gene. The CDR3 totals 13 residues. CDR1 and CDR2 (germline): SGDLS, YYNGEE. The ends were cut back, 3 bases at V and 1 base at J, with 7 bases in the middle. CDR3 nucleotides: TGTGCCAGCAGCGCGGGGAGTAACTATGGCTACACCTTC. Translation: CASSAGSNYGYTF.

In this sample, this clone turned up a few times. The rearrangement uses TRBV7-8 and TRBJ2-1, with D hard to call. Per the germline V gene, CDR1 is SGHVS and CDR2 is FQNEAQ. V gave up 5 bases and J gave up 0 bases, with 14 bases separating them. The CDR3 is 16 amino acids. The CDR3 DNA reads TGTGCCAGCAGCCTCCGAAGGATCCCCTCCTACAATGAGCAGTTCTTC. Its protein product is CASSLRRIPSYNEQFF.

This clone has a single count. The chain is built from TRBV4-3 and TRBJ1-3; 9 bases line up with TRBD1. CDR3 length: 16 residues. Germline CDR1 is LGHNA and CDR2 is YSLEER. The V gene end was trimmed by 4 bases and the J gene end by 5 bases; junction bases not matched to a gene: 9. As DNA, the CDR3 is TGCGCCAGCAGCCGGGACTCCGGGACAGGGAGAAACACCATATATTTT. Translated, it gives CASSRDSGTGRNTIYF.

This clone has only a few counts. J is TRBJ2-5 and V is TRBV5-8, with 7 positions matching TRBD1. Germline CDR1 reads SGHTS; CDR2 reads YDEGEE. The V gene end was trimmed by 0 bases and the J gene end by 4 bases; junction bases not matched to a gene: 9. This CDR3 has 16 amino acids. In DNA, the CDR3 is TGTGCCAGCAGCTTGGGGACGACAGGGAACGGAGAGACCCAGTACTTC. Protein: CASSLGTTGNGETQYF.

The chain couples TRBV23-1 to TRBJ2-1, with TRBD1 identical over 7 bases. TRBV23-1 is placed among ORFs of uncertain function. The CDR3 spans 15 residues. V lost 3 bases to trimming and J lost 4 bases; unmatched junction nucleotides: 6. CDR3 DNA: TGCGCCAGCAGTCAGTCCCGACAGGGTTACAATGAGCAGTTCTTC. Encoded protein: CASSQSRQGYNEQFF.

The V call is TRBV27, the J call TRBJ2-7, with D hard to call. CDR1 and CDR2 from the germline V gene are MNHEY and SMNVEV (reference sequence). Trimming took off 9 bases at V and 4 bases at J, with 7 bases between the two ends. CDR3 length equals 10 residues. Here the CDR3 DNA reads TGTGCCAGAAACAAGTACGAGCAGTACTTC. Its translation: CARNKYEQYF.

V and J are TRBV5-1 and TRBJ2-7; D gene uncertain. The CDR3 has 14 amino acids. With 0 bases removed from V and 1 base from J, the gap between germline ends came to 8 bases. The germline V gene has CDR1 SGHRS and CDR2 YFSETQ. The CDR3 region is CASSLGYNSYEQYF. The CDR3, as DNA: TGCGCCAGCAGCTTGGGTTACAATTCCTACGAGCAGTACTTC.

The chain is built from TRBV18 and TRBJ2-5; possible D gene TRBD2, 6 bases. The germline V gene has CDR1 KGHSH and CDR2 LQKENI. This CDR3 is built from 14 residues. Between the trimmed V and J ends, which lost 7 bases and 2 bases, there was a span of 14 bases. CDR3 loop: CASFRRERQETQYF. The CDR3 nucleotides are TGTGCCAGCTTCAGACGGGAGAGGCAAGAGACCCAGTACTTC. Full variable domain (missing parts from reference TRBV18 and TRBJ2-5): NAGVMQNPRHLVRRRGQEARLRCSPMKGHSHVYWYRQLPEEGLKFMVYLQKENIIDESGMPKERFSAEFPKEGPSILRIQQVVRGDSAAYFCASFRRERQETQYFGPGTRLLVL.

This chain joins TRBV10-3 and TRBJ2-5, with TRBD1 as a possible D gene (6 bases). V was shortened by 11 bases and J by 4 bases, with 17 bases between the two germline ends. Germline-derived CDR1 and CDR2 are ENHRY and SYGVKD. The CDR3 is 13 amino acids. The CDR3 DNA sequence: TGTGCCTCAACCAGAGGGGGATCAGAGACCCAGTACTTC. It encodes CASTRGGSETQYF.

This sequence joins TRBV5-4 and TRBJ2-1; unclear D gene. V lost 0 bases, J lost 6 bases, and 13 bases lay in between. CDR3 length: 15 amino acids. Looked up from germline, CDR1 is SGHNT and CDR2 is YYREEE (reference sequence). The CDR3 DNA sequence: TGTGCCAGCAGCTTGGCCGGAGCTAGTGGCAATGAGCAGTTCTTC. Amino acid sequence: CASSLAGASGNEQFF.

V gene TRBV19 combines with J gene TRBJ2-1; no firm D call. Germline V gene data show CDR1 as LNHDA and CDR2 as SQIVND (reference sequence). V was clipped by 5 bases and J by 7 bases, with 9 bases between them. CDR3 length equals 12 residues. CDR3 in amino acids: CASSATSNEQFF. In DNA form, the CDR3 reads TGTGCCAGTAGTGCAACATCGAATGAGCAGTTCTTC.

The genes are TRBV2 and TRBJ1-1; D not certain. Germline CDR1 is SNHLY and CDR2 is FYNNEI. The CDR3 covers 14 residues. The germline V and J ends were trimmed by 1 base and 6 bases, with 12 bases remaining between them. The CDR3 loop is CASSEGVGPPEAFF. Written as DNA, the CDR3 is TGTGCCAGCAGTGAAGGAGTAGGGCCCCCTGAAGCTTTCTTT.

The V call is TRBV5-4, the J call TRBJ1-1; 7 bases agree with TRBD1. This CDR3 contains 13 residues. Germline loops: CDR1 SGHNT, CDR2 YYREEE (reference sequence). J was trimmed by 7 bases and V by 4 bases; bases with no gene match: 7. In DNA, the CDR3 is TGTGCCAGCAGCGGAGGACAGGTTGTTGAAGCTTTCTTT. As protein: CASSGGQVVEAFF.

This chain joins TRBV7-9 and TRBJ1-1; D may be TRBD1 (5 bases). The CDR3 totals 12 residues. V lost 5 bases and J lost 8, with 12 bases in between. Germline CDR1 and CDR2: SEHNR and FQNEAQ (reference sequence). CDR3 protein: CASSAGTKEAFF. For the CDR3, the DNA is TGTGCCAGCAGCGCTGGGACCAAAGAAGCTTTCTTT.

The J gene is TRBJ1-2, the V gene TRBV28; D remains ambiguous. Germline V gives CDR1 MDHEN, CDR2 SYDVKM. Deletions cut 4 bases from V and 4 bases from J, with 10 bases between. The CDR3 consists of 13 residues. The CDR3 DNA reads as TGTGCCAGCAGTTCAATTCGGGGCTATGGCTACACCTTC. It yields the protein CASSSIRGYGYTF.

The J gene is TRBJ2-6, the V gene TRBV7-2, with D unresolved. Germline V gene sequence: CDR1 SGHTA, CDR2 FQGNSA. V lost 1 base and J lost 4, with 8 bases in between. The CDR3 runs to 15 residues. CDR3 protein: CASSLVSAGANVLTF. CDR3 bases: TGTGCCAGCAGCTTAGTTTCGGCAGGGGCCAACGTCCTGACTTTC.